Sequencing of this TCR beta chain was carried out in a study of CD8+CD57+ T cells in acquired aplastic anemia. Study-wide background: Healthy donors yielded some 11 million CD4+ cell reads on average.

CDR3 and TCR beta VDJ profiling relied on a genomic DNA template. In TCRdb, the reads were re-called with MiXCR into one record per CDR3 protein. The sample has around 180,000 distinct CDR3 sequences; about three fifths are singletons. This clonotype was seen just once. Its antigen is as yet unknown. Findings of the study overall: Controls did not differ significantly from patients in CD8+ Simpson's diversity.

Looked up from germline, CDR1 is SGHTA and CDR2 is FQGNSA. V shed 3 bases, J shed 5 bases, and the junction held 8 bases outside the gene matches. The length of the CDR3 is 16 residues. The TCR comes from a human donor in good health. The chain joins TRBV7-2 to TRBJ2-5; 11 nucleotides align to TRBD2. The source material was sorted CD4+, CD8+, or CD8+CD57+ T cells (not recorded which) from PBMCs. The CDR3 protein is CASSFIAGGPAETQYF. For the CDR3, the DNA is TGTGCCAGCAGCTTTATAGCGGGGGGGCCGGCGGAGACCCAGTACTTC.